This entry features one T cell receptor beta chain sequence. The data were taken from a study of cytotoxic CD8 clonotypes in ibrutinib-treated CLL. Trimming pared 2 bases from V and 5 bases from J, leaving 16 bases between. This CDR3 is 16 amino acids long. Germline assignment: CDR1 MNHEY and CDR2 SMNVEV (reference sequence). TCRdb's copy holds only in-frame clones and misses some; the assay was immunoSEQ multiplex PCR. The profile shows 150,000 to 200,000 clones, roughly 88% of them singletons. V is TRBV27 and J is TRBJ1-5; D not resolved. This sequence originates from a human donor with chronic lymphocytic leukemia. The sample was PBMCs, taken at disease progression, from a patient treated with ibrutinib. For the CDR3, the DNA is TGTGCCAGCAGTTTAGGACGAGCTTGGATCGATCAGCCCCAGCATTTT. Its translation is CASSLGRAWIDQPQHF.